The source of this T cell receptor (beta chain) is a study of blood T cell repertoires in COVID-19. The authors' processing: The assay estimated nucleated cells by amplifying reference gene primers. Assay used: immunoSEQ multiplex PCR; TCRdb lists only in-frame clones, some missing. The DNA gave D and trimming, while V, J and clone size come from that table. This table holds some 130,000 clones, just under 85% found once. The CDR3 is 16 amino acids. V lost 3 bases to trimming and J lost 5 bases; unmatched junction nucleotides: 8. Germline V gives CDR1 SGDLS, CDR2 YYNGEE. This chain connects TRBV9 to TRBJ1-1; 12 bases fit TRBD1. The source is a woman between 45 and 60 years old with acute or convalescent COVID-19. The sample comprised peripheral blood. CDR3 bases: TGTGCCAGCAGCGCGGGACAGGGGGCTGGGACGACTGAAGCTTTCTTT. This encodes CASSAGQGAGTTEAFF.